This T cell receptor beta chain originates from a study of cytomegalovirus exposure and HLA in healthy donors. Study-level background: Within the Caucasian-associated ancestry cluster were more than 75% of the roughly 400 genotyped donors. Findings and caveats of the study: Published work reported that the classifier diagnosed cytomegalovirus status with high specificity and sensitivity. According to an earlier analysis, most TCR beta V segments yielded productive rearrangements about 87% or about 30% of the time. In the analysis, some V segments, TRBV6-2 and TRBV6-3 included, were excluded as indistinguishable.

The CDR3 has 15 amino acids. Trimming cost V 0 bases and J 4 bases; bases outside gene matches: 6. Germline loops: CDR1 SGHRS, CDR2 YFSETQ. PCR involved 60 Vbeta and 13 Jbeta primers. Here immunoSEQ multiplex PCR was the method, and the copy in TCRdb shows in-frame clones only, minus some. The sample gives 150,000 to 200,000 clones, roughly 74% of which show up once; 11% is in the top ten. Concerning this clone: The target antigen is unknown.

V gene TRBV5-1 combines with J gene TRBJ2-5; TRBD1 agrees at 7 bases. The sequenced sample was PBMCs. This TCR was recovered from a man aged 18 to 35 in good health and CMV-seropositive. This CDR3 is CASSLARDSRETQYF. The CDR3 DNA sequence: TGCGCCAGCAGCTTGGCCAGGGACAGCCGAGAGACCCAGTACTTC.